The next 22 T cell receptor beta chains were all read from a single sample in a study of blood T cell repertoires in COVID-19. Repertoires were generated with immunoSEQ multiplex PCR, while TCRdb's copy carries only in-frame clones and drops some. Altogether fewer than 350,000 clones are present, about 91% being singletons, with the ten largest covering about 1.5%. Sequencing was done on a sample of peripheral blood. These receptors were taken from a young woman with COVID-19, enrolled during active disease.

The chain carries TRBV27 and TRBJ2-2; 8 positions match TRBD1. There are 14 residues in the CDR3. The germline CDR1 and CDR2 sequences are MNHEY and SMNVEV (reference sequence). Losses at the gene ends were 3 bases for V and 5 bases for J; bases not matched to a gene: 2. In DNA, the CDR3 is TGTGCCAGCAGTTTCAGGGACAGGACCGGGGAGCTGTTTTTT. Protein sequence: CASSFRDRTGELFF.

The chain joins TRBV30 to TRBJ2-6; weak D call: TRBD1 (6 bases). The CDR3 contains 14 residues. V was trimmed by 3 bases and J by 4 bases, leaving 10 bases between them. The germline V gene encodes CDR1 GTSNPN and CDR2 SVGIG (reference sequence). The CDR3 DNA follows: TGTGCCTGGAGGTGGGGGCAAGGGGCCAACGTCCTGACTTTC. Translation: CAWRWGQGANVLTF.

V and J are TRBV3-1 (or the pseudogene TRBV3-2) and TRBJ1-5; D unresolved. Deletions cut 1 base from V and 0 bases from J, with 7 bases between. Germline V gene lookup returns CDR1 LGHDT and CDR2 YNNKEL (reference sequence). This CDR3 contains 15 residues. CDR3: CASSQGLISNQPQHF. CDR3 bases: TGTGCCAGCAGCCAAGGACTGATTAGCAATCAGCCCCAGCATTTT.

In its sample, this clone was seen once. J is TRBJ1-4 and V is TRBV28; unclear D gene. The V gene's germline CDR1 is MDHEN and CDR2 SYDVKM. V was pared by 3 bases and J by 7 bases, with 9 bases between. The CDR3 contains 13 residues. Written as DNA, the CDR3 is TGTGCCAGCAGTTTGCCTCACACTGAAAAACTGTTTTTT. As protein: CASSLPHTEKLFF.

V usage is TRBV6-2 or TRBV6-3 and J usage is TRBJ2-7; TRBD1 is a possible D gene (6 bases). The CDR3 has 15 residues. With 0 bases removed from V and 2 bases from J, the gap between germline ends came to 11 bases. Germline V gene data show CDR1 as MNHEY and CDR2 as SVGEGT. CDR3 nucleotides: TGTGCCAGCAGTTACTCTGTGGCAGGGGCCTACGAGCAGTACTTC. Amino acid sequence: CASSYSVAGAYEQYF.

The chain couples TRBV11-3 to TRBJ1-1; D gene uncertain. The CDR3 has 15 amino acids. V was pared by 6 bases and J by 5 bases, with 19 bases between. The V gene's germline CDR1 is SGHNT and CDR2 YENEEA. CDR3 residues: CASSLTAVGGTEAFF. The DNA of the CDR3 is TGTGCCAGCAGTTTGACCGCGGTCGGTGGGACTGAAGCTTTCTTT. Drawing the rest from reference TRBV11-3 and TRBJ1-1, the complete variable domain is EAGVVQSPRYKIIEKKQPVAFWCNPISGHNTLYWYLQNLGQGPELLIRYENEEAVDDSQLPKDRFSAERLKGVDSTLKIQPAELGDSAVYLCASSLTAVGGTEAFFGQGTRLTVV.

V is TRBV27 and J is TRBJ2-1; D is undetermined. Germline V gives CDR1 MNHEY, CDR2 SMNVEV (reference sequence). This CDR3 has 13 residues. Trimming cost V 3 bases and J 7 bases, with 10 bases left between them. For the CDR3, the DNA is TGTGCCAGCAGTTTTAATTTCCCGAATGAGCAGTTCTTC. The encoded protein is CASSFNFPNEQFF.

The chain has TRBV28 and TRBJ2-3; 7 nucleotides line up with TRBD1. This CDR3 is built from 18 residues. CDR1 and CDR2 (germline): MDHEN, SYDVKM. V was pared by 3 bases and J by 2 bases, with 14 bases of the junction left unmatched. CDR3: CASSFRRSTGLTTDTQYF. In DNA, the CDR3 is TGTGCCAGCAGTTTTCGTAGGTCGACAGGGCTAACCACAGATACGCAGTATTTT. Full variable domain (outside the CDR3, taken from reference TRBV28 and TRBJ2-3): DVKVTQSSRYLVKRTGEKVFLECVQDMDHENMFWYRQDPGLGLRLIYFSYDVKMKEKGDIPEGYSVSREKKERFSLILESASTNQTSMYLCASSFRRSTGLTTDTQYFGPGTRLTVL.

This sequence joins TRBV3-1 (or the pseudogene TRBV3-2) and TRBJ1-1, with TRBD1 identical over 7 bases. The trim removed 2 bases at V and 6 bases at J, leaving 6 bases unmatched. This CDR3 is 14 amino acids long. Germline assignment: CDR1 LGHDT and CDR2 YNNKEL (reference sequence). The CDR3 protein is CASSQLRQGPEAFF. CDR3 nucleotide sequence: TGTGCCAGCAGCCAACTCCGACAGGGCCCTGAAGCTTTCTTT.

This chain uses TRBV6-6 with TRBJ1-4, with TRBD1 matching 7 bases. V was clipped by 5 bases and J by 0 bases; unmatched bases: 3. The CDR3 runs to 15 residues. The germline V gene has CDR1 MNHNY and CDR2 SVGAGI (reference sequence). The CDR3 DNA reads as TGTGCCAGCAGTGACAGGGACTCAACTAATGAAAAACTGTTTTTT. This codes for CASSDRDSTNEKLFF.

The rearrangement joins TRBV11-1 to TRBJ2-7; TRBD1 aligns across 9 bases. This CDR3 comprises 14 residues. The V and J ends lost 4 bases and 3 bases, in that order; junction bases with no gene match: 4. CDR1 is SGHAT, CDR2 FQDESV, per germline (reference sequence). Here the CDR3 reads CASSSSTGGYEQYF. For the CDR3, the DNA is TGTGCCAGCAGCTCCTCGACAGGGGGCTACGAGCAGTACTTC.

V is TRBV7-9 and J is TRBJ2-1; no reliable D call. This CDR3 contains 15 residues. V dropped 6 bases and J dropped 5 bases, with 17 bases sitting between them. Germline loops: CDR1 SEHNR, CDR2 FQNEAQ (reference sequence). CDR3 sequence (DNA): TGTGCCAGCAGGTCCCCCGTCGTTTCCCACAATGAGCAGTTCTTC. This encodes CASRSPVVSHNEQFF. Based on the CDR3 plus reference TRBV7-9 and TRBJ2-1, the full variable domain is DTGVSQNPRHKITKRGQNVTFRCDPISEHNRLYWYRQTLGQGPEFLTYFQNEAQLEKSRLLSDRFSAERPKGSFSTLEIQRTEQGDSAMYLCASRSPVVSHNEQFFGPGTRLTVL.

V and J are TRBV24-1 and TRBJ2-1; 10 bases align to TRBD2. The CDR3 contains 16 residues. The trim removed 4 bases at V and 3 bases at J, leaving 5 bases unmatched. Germline loops: CDR1 KGHDR, CDR2 SFDVKD. CDR3 protein: CATSDPAGGRYNEQFF. In DNA, the CDR3 is TGTGCCACCAGTGACCCAGCGGGGGGGCGCTACAATGAGCAGTTCTTC.

This chain links TRBV28 with TRBJ2-4, with a weak D call TRBD1 (6 bases). The V gene's germline CDR1 is MDHEN and CDR2 SYDVKM. The CDR3 is 15 residues long. V gave up 3 bases and J gave up 5 bases, with 14 bases separating them. The CDR3 nucleotides are TGTGCCAGCAGTTTTTTTCAGGGGCATGAAAACATTCAGTACTTC. As protein: CASSFFQGHENIQYF.

The chain couples TRBV6-2 or TRBV6-3 to TRBJ1-6, with D maybe TRBD1 (6 bases). Germline lookup yields CDR1 MNHEY and CDR2 SVGEGT. The CDR3 runs to 15 residues. V was trimmed by 4 bases and J by 1 base, leaving 8 bases between them. The CDR3 loop is CASSSDRSYNSPLHF. CDR3 nucleotide sequence: TGTGCCAGCAGTTCCGACAGGTCCTATAATTCACCCCTCCACTTT.

A note on this clone: The same CDR3 arises from other DNA sequences in this sample as well. This rearrangement joins TRBV4-2 to TRBJ1-1; TRBD1 agrees at 7 bases. V lost 1 base to trimming and J lost 1 base; unmatched junction nucleotides: 3. This CDR3 contains 15 residues. Germline lookup yields CDR1 LGHNA and CDR2 YNFKEQ. The CDR3 sequence: CASSQAGTANTEAFF. The DNA of the CDR3 is TGTGCCAGCAGCCAAGCGGGGACAGCGAACACTGAAGCTTTCTTT.

The genes are TRBV10-3 and TRBJ2-5; a possible D gene is TRBD1 (5 bases). The germline V gene encodes CDR1 ENHRY and CDR2 SYGVKD. V was cut by 0 bases and J by 3 bases, with 11 bases left in between. The CDR3 sequence is 15 residues long. The CDR3 DNA sequence: TGTGCCATCAGTGAGTCGAGTCGGACAAAAGAGACCCAGTACTTC. It codes for CAISESSRTKETQYF.

V and J are TRBV14 and TRBJ1-1; TRBD1 might be the D (6 bases). V was pared by 1 base and J by 2 bases, with 14 bases between. The germline V gene has CDR1 SGHDN and CDR2 FVKESK. This CDR3 has 16 residues. As DNA, the CDR3 is TGTGCCAGCAGCCAAGGCCCCCAGGGGATAAACACTGAAGCTTTCTTT. It translates to CASSQGPQGINTEAFF.

The gene calls are TRBV6-5 and TRBJ1-1; D gene unclear. V lost 10 bases, J lost 1 base, and 13 bases lay in between. The CDR3 totals 13 residues. Germline-derived CDR1 and CDR2 are MNHEY and SVGAGI. For the CDR3, the DNA is TGTGCCACAAGCGGGCAGCAGAACACTGAAGCTTTCTTT. Translating it yields CATSGQQNTEAFF.

The sample holds a few counts of this clone. The rearrangement joins TRBV4-3 to TRBJ2-1, with 7 bases fitting TRBD2. Unmatched junction bases numbered 8, after V lost 4 bases and J lost 2 bases. The CDR3 has 16 amino acids. Germline CDR1 LGHNA, CDR2 YSLEER. CDR3 coding DNA: TGCGCCAGCAGCCCTGGGTCACTAGCGCCCTACAATGAGCAGTTCTTC. As protein: CASSPGSLAPYNEQFF.

J is TRBJ2-1 and V is TRBV5-5; no clear D. The germline gives CDR1 SGHKS, CDR2 YYEKEE (reference sequence). The CDR3 runs to 13 residues. Trimming left V 1 base short and J 7 bases short, with 9 bases between. The CDR3 region has the DNA TGTGCCAGCAGCTTGTGGCTAGAAAATGAGCAGTTCTTC. Its protein product is CASSLWLENEQFF.

The chain recombines TRBV7-9 with TRBJ1-5; tentative D call: TRBD1 (6 bases). The CDR3 totals 14 residues. The germline V gene encodes CDR1 SEHNR and CDR2 FQNEAQ (reference sequence). The ends were cut back, 5 bases at V and 8 bases at J, with 16 bases in the middle. CDR3 nucleotides: TGTGCCAGCAGCGCGGATGGGGGCTGGGAGCCCCAGCATTTT. Translated, it gives CASSADGGWEPQHF.